Below, 21 T cell receptor beta chains from the same sample are listed, as sequenced in a study of cytomegalovirus exposure and HLA in healthy donors. The repertoire was sequenced with immunoSEQ multiplex PCR; TCRdb's copy has only in-frame clones and lacks some. This sample has some 170,000 clones, with nearly 90% found just once. The material sequenced was PBMCs. The source is a man younger than 35 in good health and CMV-seropositive.

The chain uses TRBV5-4 and TRBJ2-2; D is perhaps TRBD2 (6 bases). This CDR3 has 17 amino acids. V shed 0 bases and J shed 2 bases, with 14 bases lying between them. Per germline, CDR1 SGHNT and CDR2 YYREEE (reference sequence). The CDR3 is CASSLGPGGPNTGELFF. CDR3 in DNA: TGTGCCAGCAGCTTGGGGCCCGGAGGGCCTAACACCGGGGAGCTGTTTTTT.

The chain has TRBV18 and TRBJ2-2, with a weak D call TRBD2 (5 bases). CDR1 and CDR2 (germline): KGHSH, LQKENI. The CDR3 is 14 residues long. V lost 3 bases, J lost 2 bases, and 7 bases lay in between. CDR3 loop: CASSPTSNTGELFF. The CDR3 nucleotides are TGTGCCAGCTCACCTACTAGTAACACCGGGGAGCTGTTTTTT.

This clone was picked up a small number of times. V is TRBV2 and J is TRBJ2-7; 12 bases are a match to TRBD2. V trimming: 2 bases; J trimming: 4 bases; junction bases outside the gene matches: 6. Germline V CDR1 and CDR2: SNHLY, FYNNEI. The CDR3 has 16 residues. This chain's CDR3 is CASSEQGLAGLYEQYF. The CDR3 coding sequence is TGTGCCAGCAGTGAACAGGGACTAGCGGGTTTATACGAGCAGTACTTC.

This clone was observed a single time. The chain recombines TRBV19 with TRBJ2-1, with TRBD2 matching 13 bases. Germline V gene data show CDR1 as LNHDA and CDR2 as SQIVND (reference sequence). V trimming: 1 base; J trimming: 3 bases; junction bases outside the gene matches: 12. The CDR3 runs to 20 residues. CDR3 nucleotides: TGTGCCAGTAGTATAGCCTCATACAGGACTAGCGGGAGTTACTACAATGAGCAGTTCTTC. Amino acid sequence: CASSIASYRTSGSYYNEQFF.

The sample holds one count of this clone. The V call is TRBV7-2, the J call TRBJ2-3; TRBD2 matches at 8 bases. CDR1 SGHTA and CDR2 FQGNSA come from the germline V gene. The CDR3 has 17 residues. The junction had 12 bases not matched to a gene; V was cut back by 5 bases and J by 2 bases. Here the CDR3 DNA reads TGTGCCAGCAGCCCTAGAGCGGGAGTACGAGACACAGATACGCAGTATTTT. This sequence encodes CASSPRAGVRDTDTQYF.

The chain couples TRBV5-1 to TRBJ2-7; the D is unclear. Trimming left V 0 bases short and J 4 bases short, with 14 bases between. CDR3 length: 15 amino acids. CDR1 and CDR2 from the germline V gene are SGHRS and YFSETQ. The CDR3 DNA reads TGCGCCAGCAGCTTGGCCGGGTCACCAGCTTACGAGCAGTACTTC. Its protein is CASSLAGSPAYEQYF.

The rearrangement joins TRBV20-1 to TRBJ2-1; no definite D call. The V and J ends lost 1 base and 14 bases respectively, with 12 bases between them. The CDR3 spans 11 residues. Germline-derived CDR1 and CDR2 are DFQATT and SNEGSKA (reference sequence). Here the CDR3 reads CSARVLGFEFF. Here the CDR3 DNA reads TGCAGTGCTAGAGTCCTAGGATTTGAGTTCTTC.

V gene TRBV5-1 combines with J gene TRBJ1-5, with a weak D call TRBD1 (6 bases). The V gene lost 2 bases and the J gene lost 3 bases, with 18 bases spanning the gap. Germline assignment: CDR1 SGHRS and CDR2 YFSETQ. This CDR3 region has 17 residues. CDR3 sequence (DNA): TGCGCCAGCAGCTTCCTACCCCAGGGGTTGTTCAATCAGCCCCAGCATTTT. This gives the protein CASSFLPQGLFNQPQHF.

This rearrangement joins TRBV2 to TRBJ2-1; 9 positions agree with TRBD2. This CDR3 is built from 17 residues. V dropped 4 bases and J dropped 5; count of bases not matched to a gene: 12. The V gene's germline CDR1 is SNHLY and CDR2 FYNNEI. The CDR3 loop is CASSATIAGELNNEQFF. CDR3 DNA: TGTGCCAGCAGTGCCACTATAGCGGGAGAATTGAACAATGAGCAGTTCTTC.

The V gene is TRBV5-4, the J gene TRBJ2-5; the match to TRBD2 covers 12 bases. Germline V CDR1 and CDR2: SGHNT, YYREEE (reference sequence). Losses at the gene ends were 0 bases for V and 7 bases for J; bases not matched to a gene: 13. This CDR3 spans 18 amino acids. This CDR3 reads CASSLAQLAGGPGVTQYF. CDR3 DNA: TGTGCCAGCAGCTTGGCCCAACTAGCGGGAGGACCCGGCGTGACCCAGTACTTC.

In its sample, this clone was seen once. The chain joins TRBV18 to TRBJ1-2; D gene ambiguous. Germline V gene sequence: CDR1 KGHSH, CDR2 LQKENI. V dropped 4 bases and J dropped 3 bases, with 9 bases sitting between them. CDR3 length: 13 residues. CDR3: CASSLATDYGYTF. The CDR3 DNA is TGTGCCAGCTCACTAGCAACTGACTATGGCTACACCTTC.

This clone came up once. The chain joins TRBV19 to TRBJ2-7; tentatively, D is TRBD2 (6 bases). Trimming left V 5 bases short and J 3 bases short, with 11 bases between. This CDR3 has 13 residues. Germline CDR1 and CDR2: LNHDA and SQIVND (reference sequence). The CDR3 coding sequence is TGTGCCAGTAGTTTTGGGCGGGGCTACGAGCAGTACTTC. Translated: CASSFGRGYEQYF. The full variable domain, in which reference TRBV19 and TRBJ2-7 provide the parts outside the CDR3, is DGGITQSPKYLFRKEGQNVTLSCEQNLNHDAMYWYRQDPGQGLRLIYYSQIVNDFQKGDIAEGYSVSREKKESFPLTVTSAQKNPTAFYLCASSFGRGYEQYFGPGTRLTVT.

This chain joins TRBV29-1 and TRBJ1-2, with 8 bases fitting TRBD1. The CDR3 runs 13 residues. Unmatched junction bases numbered 1, after V lost 1 base and J lost 3 bases. Germline values: CDR1 SQVTM, CDR2 ANQGSEA. The CDR3 bases are TGCAGCGTTGAAGGGACAGGGCACTATGGCTACACCTTC. This gives the protein CSVEGTGHYGYTF.

This chain joins TRBV11-2 and TRBJ1-2; TRBD1 is a possible D gene (5 bases). Trimming cost V 1 base and J 4 bases, with 10 bases left between them. Per germline, CDR1 SGHAT and CDR2 FQNNGV. CDR3 length: 14 amino acids. The CDR3 region has the DNA TGTGCCAGCAGCTTAGGACGGGGGGTCTATGGCTACACCTTC. Protein: CASSLGRGVYGYTF.

CDR3 residues: CASSPASGSIQETQYF. CDR3 in DNA: TGTGCCAGCTCACCGGCTAGCGGGAGCATCCAAGAGACCCAGTACTTC. The chain recombines TRBV18 with TRBJ2-5, with 10 bases that match TRBD2. There are 16 residues in the CDR3. The germline CDR1 and CDR2 sequences are KGHSH and LQKENI. Trimming at V came to 3 bases and at J to 1 base, leaving 5 bases not matched to a gene. Based on the CDR3 plus reference TRBV18 and TRBJ2-5, the full variable domain is NAGVMQNPRHLVRRRGQEARLRCSPMKGHSHVYWYRQLPEEGLKFMVYLQKENIIDESGMPKERFSAEFPKEGPSILRIQQVVRGDSAAYFCASSPASGSIQETQYFGPGTRLLVL.

The chain carries TRBV27 and TRBJ1-1, with a possible D match to TRBD1 (6 bases). The CDR3 sequence is 15 residues long. V was trimmed by 5 bases and J by 1 base, leaving 14 bases between them. In germline, CDR1 is MNHEY, CDR2 SMNVEV (reference sequence). CDR3 sequence reads: CASSQIQGRNTEAFF. CDR3 coding DNA: TGTGCCAGCAGTCAGATTCAGGGGCGGAACACTGAAGCTTTCTTT.

J is TRBJ1-1 and V is TRBV7-6, with 7 positions matching TRBD1. The CDR3 spans 13 residues. Germline CDR1 SGHVS, CDR2 FNYEAQ. V lost 1 base, J lost 8 bases, and 4 bases stayed unmatched. The CDR3 reads CASSLGGGAEAFF. The CDR3 DNA follows: TGTGCCAGCAGCTTAGGAGGGGGCGCGGAAGCTTTCTTT. Filled out from reference TRBV7-6 and TRBJ1-1, the complete variable domain reads GAGVSQSPRYKVTKRGQDVALRCDPISGHVSLYWYRQALGQGPEFLTYFNYEAQQDKSGLPNDRFSAERPEGSISTLTIQRTEQRDSAMYRCASSLGGGAEAFFGQGTRLTVV.

This chain uses TRBV18 with TRBJ1-2, with 8 bases matching TRBD1. CDR3 size: 14 residues. With V trimmed by 6 bases and J by 5 bases, 8 bases remained unmatched. CDR1 is KGHSH and CDR2 is LQKENI in the germline V gene. In nucleotides, the CDR3 is TGTGCCAGCTCTCCCGGACAGGGTTCATATGGCTACACCTTC. Encoded protein: CASSPGQGSYGYTF.

The chain joins TRBV6-1 to TRBJ2-2; TRBD2 agrees at 11 bases. The germline gives CDR1 MNHNS, CDR2 SASEGT. The CDR3 runs to 15 residues. The trim removed 2 bases at V and 6 bases at J, leaving 2 bases unmatched. This CDR3 is CASSETSGSAGELFF. CDR3 nucleotide sequence: TGTGCCAGCAGTGAAACTAGCGGGAGTGCCGGGGAGCTGTTTTTT.

V gene TRBV28 combines with J gene TRBJ2-1; 7 bases fit TRBD2. The CDR3 has 16 residues. V was pared by 2 bases and J by 3 bases, with 7 bases of the junction left unmatched. Germline V gene lookup returns CDR1 MDHEN and CDR2 SYDVKM. CDR3 nucleotides: TGTGCCAGCAGTTTACCGTCAGCGGGGCACTACAATGAGCAGTTCTTC. Residues: CASSLPSAGHYNEQFF.

This clone has a handful of counts. This chain joins TRBV7-2 and TRBJ1-1; D is uncertain. The CDR3 loop spans 11 amino acids. The germline V gene has CDR1 SGHTA and CDR2 FQGNSA. Trimming removed 8 bases at V and 1 base at J, with 5 bases between. The CDR3 protein is CASSKNTEAFF. The CDR3 DNA sequence: TGTGCCAGCTCTAAGAACACTGAAGCTTTCTTT. Full variable domain (rest looked up from reference TRBV7-2 and TRBJ1-1): GAGVSQSPSNKVTEKGKDVELRCDPISGHTALYWYRQSLGQGLEFLIYFQGNSAPDKSGLPSDRFSAERTGGSVSTLTIQRTQQEDSAVYLCASSKNTEAFFGQGTRLTVV.